Described below is a single T cell receptor (beta chain) sequence and its context. Method: immunoSEQ multiplex PCR; TCRdb's copy keeps in-frame clones and lacks some. The sample comprises approximately 220,000 clones, about nine tenths of which are singletons, and 1% to 1.2% rests with the top ten. This sample was taken from a study of cytomegalovirus exposure and HLA in healthy donors. Across the study: A subsequent analysis stated that the 120 validation repertoires were run on the same platform as the approximately 700 first-cohort repertoires.

Germline CDR1 and CDR2: SGDLS and YYNGEE. The CDR3 sequence is 15 residues long. With 4 bases removed from V and 5 bases from J, the gap between germline ends came to 15 bases. The rearrangement joins TRBV9 to TRBJ1-4, with D possibly TRBD1 on 6 matching bases. What was sequenced was PBMCs. The clonotype originates from a woman between 18 and 30 years old in good health and CMV-seronegative. CDR3 DNA sequence: TGTGCCAGCAGCCCCCGGACAGAGCCAAATGAAAAACTGTTTTTT. Amino acid sequence: CASSPRTEPNEKLFF. The whole variable domain, remainder taken from reference TRBV9 and TRBJ1-4, is DSGVTQTPKHLITATGQRVTLRCSPRSGDLSVYWYQQSLDQGLQFLIQYYNGEERAKGNILERFSAQQFPDLHSELNLSSLELGDSALYFCASSPRTEPNEKLFFGSGTQLSVL.